The 8 T cell receptor beta chains below come from one sample, sequenced in a study of cytomegalovirus exposure and HLA in healthy donors. It was with 60 Vbeta and 13 Jbeta primers that the PCR ran. Using immunoSEQ multiplex PCR, the repertoire was profiled, and TCRdb retains in-frame clones only, with some absent. The top ten hold about 7.9% of the sample, which has over 150,000 clones, approximately 77% seen once. Sequencing input: PBMCs. Every receptor here comes from a male donor in good health and CMV-seropositive.

This chain's CDR3 is CASSFPGGEGGSGNTIYF. The CDR3 nucleotides are TGTGCCAGCAGCTTCCCCGGGGGGGAGGGAGGCTCTGGAAACACCATATATTTT. The rearrangement uses TRBV7-9 and TRBJ1-3; a possible D gene is TRBD1 (5 bases). Trimming pared 3 bases from V and 0 bases from J, leaving 18 bases between. The CDR3 loop spans 18 amino acids. Per germline, CDR1 SEHNR and CDR2 FQNEAQ (reference sequence). Full variable domain (remainder filled in from reference TRBV7-9 and TRBJ1-3): DTGVSQNPRHKITKRGQNVTFRCDPISEHNRLYWYRQTLGQGPEFLTYFQNEAQLEKSRLLSDRFSAERPKGSFSTLEIQRTEQGDSAMYLCASSFPGGEGGSGNTIYFGEGSWLTVV.

This clone was observed a few times. A junction end diverges from the germline sequence, so it may reflect a read error. The chain is built from TRBV7-7 and TRBJ2-3, with TRBD1 matching over 9 bases. The CDR3 runs to 15 residues. Germline CDR1 reads SSHAT; CDR2 reads FNYEAQ (reference sequence). CDR3 residues: CASSFGTGPTDTQYF. The CDR3 DNA reads as TGTGCTAGCAGCTTCGGGACAGGGCCCACAGATACGCAGTATTTT.

This clone was picked up a small number of times. The rearrangement uses TRBV4-2 and TRBJ1-5, with 7 bases aligning to TRBD1. Per germline, CDR1 LGHNA and CDR2 YNFKEQ. The CDR3 runs 17 residues. After removal of 0 bases from V and 0 bases from J, the junction contained 5 bases not matched to a gene. The CDR3 reads CASSQDWAGGSNQPQHF. The DNA for the CDR3 is TGTGCCAGCAGCCAAGATTGGGCAGGGGGTAGCAATCAGCCCCAGCATTTT.

The J gene is TRBJ1-1, the V gene TRBV19; TRBD1 matches 8 bases. V dropped 3 bases and J dropped 5; count of bases not matched to a gene: 5. The CDR3 runs to 14 residues. Germline lookup yields CDR1 LNHDA and CDR2 SQIVND (reference sequence). The CDR3 reads CASSIRDRWTEAFF. In DNA, the CDR3 is TGTGCCAGTAGTATCCGGGACAGGTGGACTGAAGCTTTCTTT.

This clone has a handful of counts. The gene calls are TRBV11-3 and TRBJ1-1, with D perhaps TRBD1 (5 bases). Per the germline V gene, CDR1 is SGHNT and CDR2 is YENEEA. The CDR3 has 14 amino acids. Trimming left V 6 bases short and J 0 bases short, with 11 bases between. CDR3 sequence reads: CASRPGGLNTEAFF. The CDR3 DNA follows: TGTGCCAGCAGGCCCGGGGGACTGAACACTGAAGCTTTCTTT.

This clone turned up a few times. This sequence joins TRBV2 and TRBJ2-5; 10 nucleotides align to TRBD1. This CDR3 has 13 amino acids. Losses at the gene ends were 5 bases for V and 4 bases for J; bases not matched to a gene: 1. Germline lookup yields CDR1 SNHLY and CDR2 FYNNEI. CDR3 DNA: TGTGCCAGCAGTAGGGACAGGGGAGAGACCCAGTACTTC. It translates to CASSRDRGETQYF.

The gene calls are TRBV29-1 and TRBJ2-3; TRBD1 matches 10 bases. CDR1 and CDR2 (germline): SQVTM, ANQGSEA. Germline trimming cut 7 bases from V and 0 bases from J; bases unmatched to any gene: 13. This CDR3 comprises 17 residues. The CDR3 DNA reads TGCAGCGCAAGGGGGGACAGGGGTCCGTCTAGCACAGATACGCAGTATTTT. Its protein product is CSARGDRGPSSTDTQYF.

J is TRBJ2-1 and V is TRBV25-1; possibly TRBD2 for D (6 bases). V lost 7 bases and J lost 5, with 12 bases in between. Germline lookup yields CDR1 MGHDK and CDR2 SYGVNS. The CDR3 length is 13 residues. DNA for the CDR3: TGTGCCAGCACAGCCGGGACTCACAATGAGCAGTTCTTC. It is translated as CASTAGTHNEQFF.